The 23 T cell receptor beta chains listed next were all sequenced from one sample in a study of blood T cell repertoires in COVID-19. Assay: immunoSEQ multiplex PCR; the TCRdb copy retains only in-frame clones and omits some. Of about 160,000 clones in the sample, roughly 80% were seen once. Sequencing was performed on PBMCs or T cells enriched from blood (not recorded which). Source of these receptors: a woman aged 60-70 years who had recovered from COVID-19.

The chain recombines TRBV12-3 or TRBV12-4 with TRBJ2-1, with TRBD2 matching 10 bases. Unmatched junction bases numbered 4, after V lost 7 bases and J lost 10 bases. The length of the CDR3 is 12 residues. CDR3 sequence: CASTLAGAEQFF. For the CDR3, the DNA is TGTGCCAGCACCCTAGCGGGGGCCGAGCAGTTCTTC.

The CDR3 bases are TGTGCCAGCACCGAGGGGAACACTGAAGCTTTCTTT. It encodes CASTEGNTEAFF. The chain uses TRBV13 and TRBJ1-1; D gene ambiguous. Trimming removed 7 bases from V and 1 base from J, with 7 bases in between. From germline, CDR1 is PRHDT and CDR2 FYEKMQ (reference sequence). This CDR3 comprises 12 residues.

The chain recombines TRBV7-2 with TRBJ1-2; D is uncertain. Trimming took off 0 bases at V and 5 bases at J, with 7 bases between the two ends. The CDR3 is 13 amino acids. Looked up from germline, CDR1 is SGHTA and CDR2 is FQGNSA. CDR3 loop: CASSLANWYGYTF. As DNA, the CDR3 is TGTGCCAGCAGCTTAGCAAACTGGTATGGCTACACCTTC.

The chain employs TRBV5-1 and TRBJ1-1; TRBD1 is a possible D gene (6 bases). This CDR3 is built from 14 residues. Germline values: CDR1 SGHRS, CDR2 YFSETQ. Trimming took 7 bases from V and 3 from J, leaving 16 bases between them. CDR3: CASREGGFDTEAFF. Written as DNA, the CDR3 is TGCGCCAGCCGAGAGGGGGGGTTCGACACTGAAGCTTTCTTT.

This chain links TRBV6-1 with TRBJ2-7, with TRBD1 matching over 8 bases. With 0 bases clipped from V and 11 bases from J, the junction kept 15 bases outside the gene matches. CDR3 length: 16 amino acids. Germline values: CDR1 MNHNS, CDR2 SASEGT. The CDR3 sequence: CASSEALQGALRSEYF. CDR3 nucleotide sequence: TGTGCCAGCAGTGAAGCGCTTCAGGGGGCCTTGAGATCGGAGTACTTC.

This clone came up once. The rearrangement joins TRBV29-1 to TRBJ1-2; no firm D call. V lost 4 bases to trimming and J lost 6 bases, with 15 bases between them. The germline CDR1 and CDR2 sequences are SQVTM and ANQGSEA. The CDR3 is 13 amino acids. CDR3 sequence reads: CSVGRSSGDGYTF. The CDR3 DNA is TGCAGCGTTGGACGTAGTTCCGGGGATGGCTACACCTTC.

A few counts support this clone. The chain has TRBV10-1 and TRBJ2-7; 8 nucleotides line up with TRBD1. Trimming removed 2 bases from V and 3 bases from J; junction bases left unmatched: 3. CDR3 size: 14 residues. Germline assignment: CDR1 WNHNN and CDR2 SYGVQD (reference sequence). CDR3 DNA sequence: TGCGCCAGCAGTGAGAGGACAGGGTTCTACGAGCAGTACTTC. This translates into CASSERTGFYEQYF.

This sequence joins TRBV7-2 and TRBJ1-6; 9 bases map to TRBD1. V lost 5 bases, J lost 0 bases, and 11 bases stayed unmatched. The CDR3 length is 19 residues. The germline V gene has CDR1 SGHTA and CDR2 FQGNSA. The CDR3 nucleotides are TGTGCCAGCAGCGTAACAGGGGGCAGCCGGAGCTCCTATAATTCACCCCTCCACTTT. It translates to CASSVTGGSRSSYNSPLHF.

The V call is TRBV4-1, the J call TRBJ2-3; 11 nucleotides agree with TRBD2. Germline CDR1 MGHRA, CDR2 YSYEKL. CDR3 length equals 20 residues. After removal of 5 bases from V and 1 base from J, the junction contained 17 bases not matched to a gene. In nucleotides, the CDR3 is TGCGCCAGCAGCAAAGGGGGACTAGCGGAACCCTTGGATGGCACAGATACGCAGTATTTT. This codes for CASSKGGLAEPLDGTDTQYF.

This sequence joins TRBV4-1 and TRBJ2-3; D gene uncertain. Germline V gives CDR1 MGHRA, CDR2 YSYEKL. The CDR3 totals 13 residues. Trimming took 4 bases from V and 4 from J, leaving 9 bases between them. The CDR3 reads CASSPFGADTQYF. The CDR3 region has the DNA TGCGCCAGCAGCCCTTTCGGTGCAGATACGCAGTATTTT.

V and J are TRBV3-1 (or the pseudogene TRBV3-2) and TRBJ1-3; D unresolved. The CDR3 runs 14 residues. Germline V gene data show CDR1 as LGHDT and CDR2 as YNNKEL (reference sequence). V was trimmed by 2 bases and J by 1 base, leaving 6 bases between them. The DNA of the CDR3 is TGTGCCAGCAGCCAACCGGGGTCTGGAAACACCATATATTTT. It translates to CASSQPGSGNTIYF.

The V and J genes are TRBV5-6 and TRBJ2-7; 7 bases line up with TRBD1. The CDR3 extends over 12 amino acids. Germline V gene sequence: CDR1 SGHDT, CDR2 YYEEEE. V shed 4 bases, J shed 6 bases, and the junction held 4 bases outside the gene matches. CDR3 sequence (DNA): TGTGCCAGCAGCCCGGGACAGCGCGAGCAGTACTTC. Translation gives CASSPGQREQYF.

This clone occurred a few times. V and J are TRBV29-1 and TRBJ1-2, with 12 bases fitting TRBD1. Trimming cost V 6 bases and J 2 bases; bases outside gene matches: 7. This CDR3 contains 15 residues. Germline V gene sequence: CDR1 SQVTM, CDR2 ANQGSEA. CDR3 coding DNA: TGCAGCGTCGCTCCCGGGACAGGGGGCAACTATGGCTACACCTTC. As protein: CSVAPGTGGNYGYTF.

This chain joins TRBV6-2 or TRBV6-3 and TRBJ1-1, with D possibly matching TRBD1 (5 bases). This CDR3 is built from 15 residues. The V end was cut by 5 bases, the J end by 0 bases, with 13 bases between. In germline, CDR1 is MNHEY, CDR2 SVGEGT. The DNA for the CDR3 is TGTGCCAGCAGTCCCCGGACGACAGTGAACACTGAAGCTTTCTTT. Translating it yields CASSPRTTVNTEAFF.

The chain joins TRBV12-3 or TRBV12-4 to TRBJ1-5; the D is unclear. The V end was cut by 5 bases, the J end by 9 bases, with 11 bases between. The CDR3 spans 12 residues. The CDR3 spells CASSREVRPQHF. The CDR3 DNA reads as TGTGCCAGCAGTCGGGAGGTACGGCCCCAGCATTTT.

The V gene is TRBV6-1, the J gene TRBJ2-5; 12 nucleotides line up with TRBD2. Germline trimming cut 0 bases from V and 2 bases from J; bases unmatched to any gene: 1. The germline V gene encodes CDR1 MNHNS and CDR2 SASEGT. The CDR3 runs 16 residues. The CDR3: CASSEALAGGQETQYF. CDR3 DNA: TGTGCCAGCAGTGAAGCACTAGCGGGGGGTCAAGAGACCCAGTACTTC.

The J gene is TRBJ2-7, the V gene TRBV2; no firm D call. V lost 6 bases to trimming and J lost 6 bases, with 6 bases between them. This CDR3 comprises 10 residues. The germline V gene encodes CDR1 SNHLY and CDR2 FYNNEI. The CDR3 DNA reads TGTGCCAGCAGACGGTTCGAGCAGTACTTC. The encoded protein is CASRRFEQYF.

V usage is TRBV6-5 and J usage is TRBJ2-1; D may be TRBD2 (5 bases). Germline CDR1 MNHEY, CDR2 SVGAGI. The CDR3 is 12 amino acids. Trimming shortened V by 6 bases and J by 7 bases, and 10 bases separated the two germline ends. The CDR3: CASRTPGNEQFF. The CDR3 nucleotides are TGTGCCAGCAGGACCCCGGGGAATGAGCAGTTCTTC.

The CDR3 coding sequence is TGCGCCAGCAGCCAAGGGACAGTTCAAGAGACCCAGTACTTC. It translates to CASSQGTVQETQYF. The chain recombines TRBV5-1 with TRBJ2-5, with 7 positions matching TRBD1. The CDR3 runs to 14 residues. Germline-derived CDR1 and CDR2 are SGHRS and YFSETQ. The V and J ends lost 4 bases and 2 bases, in that order; junction bases with no gene match: 5.

V usage is TRBV5-1 and J usage is TRBJ1-1; 7 nucleotides match TRBD1. The CDR3 covers 11 residues. Germline assignment: CDR1 SGHRS and CDR2 YFSETQ. V dropped 4 bases and J dropped 8; count of bases not matched to a gene: 2. CDR3 loop: CASSGGQEAFF. The DNA for the CDR3 is TGCGCCAGCAGCGGGGGACAGGAAGCTTTCTTT. The full variable domain, with the rest looked up from reference TRBV5-1 and TRBJ1-1, is KAGVTQTPRYLIKTRGQQVTLSCSPISGHRSVSWYQQTPGQGLQFLFEYFSETQRNKGNFPGRFSGRQFSNSRSEMNVSTLELGDSALYLCASSGGQEAFFGQGTRLTVV.

The chain combines TRBV21-1 with TRBJ2-2; TRBD2, the D gene given by the table, was not confirmed from the DNA. TRBV21-1 corresponds to a pseudogene. This CDR3 is 18 amino acids long. CDR3 region: CASSKALWGGNHTGELFF. The CDR3 DNA reads as TGTGCCAGCAGCAAAGCGCTATGGGGGGGAAACCACACCGGGGAGCTGTTTTTT.

The gene calls are TRBV13 and TRBJ1-3, with TRBD1 matching 7 bases. CDR1 is PRHDT and CDR2 is FYEKMQ in the germline V gene (reference sequence). CDR3 length equals 14 residues. After removal of 5 bases from V and 2 bases from J, the junction contained 3 bases not matched to a gene. Written as DNA, the CDR3 is TGTGCCAGCAGCCCACAGGGGCCTGGAAACACCATATATTTT. Its protein product is CASSPQGPGNTIYF.

In this sample, this clone turned up once. The chain combines TRBV7-2 with TRBJ2-7; TRBD2 agrees at 7 bases. After removal of 3 bases from V and 2 bases from J, the junction contained 7 bases not matched to a gene. This CDR3 is 15 amino acids long. Germline CDR1 and CDR2: SGHTA and FQGNSA. The CDR3 loop is CASSLGGGVPYEQYF. CDR3 bases: TGTGCCAGCAGCTTGGGCGGGGGAGTCCCCTACGAGCAGTACTTC.